The T cell receptor (beta chain) described here comes from a study of blood T cell repertoires in COVID-19. For the study at large: The study drew acute and convalescent COVID-19 samples from the United States, Italy and Spain. In each case, the material was cDNA or gDNA derived from T cells, B-cell-depleted T cells, or PBMCs.

The germline CDR1 and CDR2 sequences are LGHNA and YNFKEQ. V shed 3 bases and J shed 4 bases, with 10 bases lying between them. The CDR3 has 14 amino acids. Source study methods: For nucleated cells, counts were estimated from reference gene primer amplification. The table came from immunoSEQ multiplex PCR; TCRdb's copy has only in-frame clones and leaves some out. V, J and clone size derive from that table, while D and trimming were established from the DNA sequence. This table holds approximately 190,000 clones, 80% found once. The V gene is TRBV4-2, the J gene TRBJ1-5; D is possibly TRBD1 (6 bases). The clonotype originates from a man aged 55-75 years with acute or convalescent COVID-19. Sequenced input: peripheral blood. The CDR3 loop is CASSHRQANQPQHF. Here the CDR3 DNA reads TGTGCCAGCAGCCATAGACAGGCTAATCAGCCCCAGCATTTT.